Given below is one TCR beta chain in context. Antigen specificity is unknown. The sample belongs to a study of OX40 agonist ivuxolimab in advanced cancers. In the study overall: Checkpoint inhibitors had been given previously to about 40% of patients. The study reported partial responses in three patients: one hepatocellular carcinoma, two cutaneous melanoma. Notes on the study in general: CD4+ and CD8+ blood T cells expanded clonally by week 6 at 0.1 to 3.0 mg/kg.

TCRdb's copy holds only in-frame clones and misses some; the assay was immunoSEQ multiplex PCR. The table has over 30,000 clones, approximately 89% seen once. Germline loops: CDR1 SGHNT, CDR2 YYREEE (reference sequence). The CDR3 spans 15 residues. Trimming pared 4 bases from V and 4 bases from J, leaving 18 bases between. Autoimmune disease history or systemic immunosuppression led to patients being barred. This clonotype originated in an adult with an advanced solid tumor such as melanoma, head and neck, liver or kidney cancer. The sample consisted of CD4+ or CD8+ T cells sorted from blood, taken in a trial of the OX40 agonist ivuxolimab. The chain combines TRBV5-4 with TRBJ2-7; tentative D call: TRBD2 (6 bases). CDR3 in DNA: TGTGCCAGCAGCAAGACGGACGGGAGCATGTACGAGCAGTACTTC. As protein: CASSKTDGSMYEQYF.